This passage covers 3 T cell receptor beta chains from one sample sequenced in a study of T cells in tuberculosis. Sequencing was performed with immunoSEQ multiplex PCR; in TCRdb, only in-frame clones are kept and a portion is missing. Among about 34,000 clones listed, 93% were seen once. The time point: new active TB diagnosis, blood taken before or within 7 days of starting treatment. Sequenced material: PBMCs, taken at tuberculosis diagnosis. The source is an adult with tuberculosis.

The V gene is TRBV11-1, the J gene TRBJ2-7, with 9 bases identical to TRBD1. The CDR3 has 14 amino acids. The trim removed 5 bases at V and 3 bases at J, leaving 5 bases unmatched. Looked up from germline, CDR1 is SGHAT and CDR2 is FQDESV (reference sequence). For the CDR3, the DNA is TGTGCCAGCAGCCCCGAGACAGGGGGCTACGAGCAGTACTTC. Protein: CASSPETGGYEQYF.

V gene TRBV11-2 combines with J gene TRBJ2-3, with TRBD2 matching 9 bases. The CDR3 extends over 16 amino acids. Germline loops: CDR1 SGHAT, CDR2 FQNNGV. The ends lost 5 bases at V and 0 bases at J; junction bases unmatched: 6. For the CDR3, the DNA is TGTGCCAGCAGCATTTCGGCGGGAGGGAGCACAGATACGCAGTATTTT. Its translation: CASSISAGGSTDTQYF. Drawing the rest from reference TRBV11-2 and TRBJ2-3, the complete variable domain is EAGVAQSPRYKIIEKRQSVAFWCNPISGHATLYWYQQILGQGPKLLIQFQNNGVVDDSQLPKDRFSAERLKGVDSTLKIQPAKLEDSAVYLCASSISAGGSTDTQYFGPGTRLTVL.

The chain combines TRBV4-1 with TRBJ2-1, with TRBD2 matching over 10 bases. Germline V gene sequence: CDR1 MGHRA, CDR2 YSYEKL. The CDR3 contains 16 residues. V shed 0 bases and J 4 bases; nucleotides not matched to a gene: 3. The DNA for the CDR3 is TGCGCCAGCAGCCAAGATGCTAGCGGGGGATACAATGAGCAGTTCTTC. It specifies CASSQDASGGYNEQFF.